The 18 T cell receptor beta chains given below trace back to one sample, sequenced in a study of a mutant IDH1 vaccine in newly diagnosed glioma (dated by TCRdb to about 2021). Libraries came from the immunoSEQ multiplex PCR assay. Drawn from immuneACCESS, this table holds only the in-frame rearrangements with V and J called that TCRdb kept. Clones are partly lost; checked studies trace under half to an unresolved V gene and leave the rest unexplained. Counted in this sample were tens of thousands of clones; approximately 84% of them appeared once. The ten largest clones take up 9% to 10% of the sample. The label giving this sample's time point can be read as: week 11, during vaccination. Each vaccine dose, consisting of 300 ug of a 20-mer mutant IDH1 peptide in Montanide, was administered subcutaneously with topical imiquimod. Their recognized antigens are unknown. Sample: PBMCs, taken from a glioma patient whose treatment included an IDH1 peptide vaccine. All receptors come from a woman in her 50s with glioma.

This chain links TRBV6-6 with TRBJ2-7; D gene uncertain. The CDR3 contains 12 residues. From germline, CDR1 is MNHNY and CDR2 SVGAGI (reference sequence). The V end lost 3 bases, the J end lost 7 bases, and 10 bases lay between the germline ends. The CDR3 loop reads CASSYVLQEQYF. The CDR3 DNA sequence: TGTGCCAGCAGTTATGTTCTCCAAGAGCAGTACTTC.

The chain has TRBV19 and TRBJ1-2; 7 bases are a match to TRBD1. Per germline, CDR1 LNHDA and CDR2 SQIVND (reference sequence). The CDR3 totals 14 residues. V lost 4 bases to trimming and J lost 4 bases; unmatched junction nucleotides: 6. The CDR3, as DNA: TGTGCCAGTAGTACCCGGGACAGACTCTATGGCTACACCTTC. Encoded protein: CASSTRDRLYGYTF.

The rearrangement uses TRBV7-2 and TRBJ1-5, with D tentatively TRBD1 (6 bases). V was trimmed by 11 bases and J by 4 bases, leaving 18 bases between them. The CDR3 length is 14 residues. Germline V gives CDR1 SGHTA, CDR2 FQGNSA. The CDR3 protein is CAGGQQGGNQPQHF. DNA of the CDR3: TGTGCCGGTGGGCAACAGGGAGGAAATCAGCCCCAGCATTTT.

The chain links TRBV6-6 to TRBJ2-2, with 8 bases identical to TRBD1. CDR1 MNHNY and CDR2 SVGAGI come from the germline V gene (reference sequence). The CDR3 spans 14 residues. The J segment lost 5 bases and the V segment lost 7 bases, leaving 6 bases of the junction unmatched. CDR3 in amino acids: CASTGQGQTGELFF. CDR3 nucleotide sequence: TGTGCCAGCACAGGACAGGGTCAAACCGGGGAGCTGTTTTTT.

This clone was recorded only once. This chain joins TRBV7-2 and TRBJ1-2; 12 bases fit TRBD1. The CDR3 is made up of 18 amino acids. Germline CDR1 SGHTA, CDR2 FQGNSA. Trimming at V came to 1 base and at J to 3 bases, leaving 9 bases not matched to a gene. The CDR3 loop is CASSLVGGTGGADYGYTF. In nucleotides, the CDR3 is TGTGCCAGCAGCTTAGTAGGAGGGACAGGGGGCGCCGACTATGGCTACACCTTC.

V usage is TRBV27 and J usage is TRBJ1-3; D is perhaps TRBD1 (5 bases). The CDR3 is 14 amino acids. Trimming cost V 5 bases and J 4 bases, with 12 bases left between them. Germline CDR1 and CDR2: MNHEY and SMNVEV (reference sequence). CDR3 amino acids: CASSPQGYGNTIYF. CDR3 coding DNA: TGTGCCAGCAGTCCCCAGGGATACGGAAACACCATATATTTT.

This sequence joins TRBV10-2 and TRBJ1-1; weak D call: TRBD1 (6 bases). The V end lost 6 bases, the J end lost 10 bases, and 12 bases lay between the germline ends. CDR1 and CDR2 from the germline V gene are WSHSY and SAAADI. CDR3 size: 11 residues. CDR3 DNA: TGCGCCAGCAGCTCGACAGGTGGAGCTTTCTTT. This gives the protein CASSSTGGAFF.

This clone was found once. The V call is TRBV6-5, the J call TRBJ1-6; TRBD1 is a possible D gene (6 bases). V lost 6 bases and J lost 7, with 13 bases in between. CDR1 is MNHEY and CDR2 is SVGAGI in the germline V gene. The CDR3 is 14 amino acids. The CDR3 DNA follows: TGTGCCAGCAGCCTTGGACAGCTCAATTCACCCCTCCACTTT. It yields the protein CASSLGQLNSPLHF.

The J gene is TRBJ2-7, the V gene TRBV30; possibly TRBD1 for D (6 bases). From germline, CDR1 is GTSNPN and CDR2 SVGIG (reference sequence). V dropped 0 bases and J dropped 4 bases, with 13 bases sitting between them. CDR3 length: 14 amino acids. The CDR3 sequence: CAWSVRGRGYEQYF. DNA for the CDR3: TGTGCCTGGAGTGTACGTGGCAGGGGTTACGAGCAGTACTTC.

This CDR3 is CASSQVGQGKGGYTF. The CDR3 DNA sequence: TGCGCCAGCAGCCAAGTCGGGCAGGGGAAGGGTGGCTACACCTTC. The gene calls are TRBV4-3 and TRBJ1-2; possible D gene TRBD1, 6 bases. Trimming shortened V by 1 base and J by 7 bases, and 16 bases separated the two germline ends. Germline V gene sequence: CDR1 LGHNA, CDR2 YSLEER. The CDR3 sequence is 15 residues long.

V is TRBV19 and J is TRBJ1-6, with TRBD1 identical over 7 bases. Losses at the gene ends were 3 bases for V and 10 bases for J; bases not matched to a gene: 3. Germline CDR1 LNHDA, CDR2 SQIVND (reference sequence). The CDR3 spans 13 residues. CDR3 bases: TGTGCCAGTAGTATTCAGGGGGGGTCACCCCTCCACTTT. It yields the protein CASSIQGGSPLHF.

This clone occurred once. J is TRBJ2-7 and V is TRBV5-1; 10 bases line up with TRBD1. Germline V lookup: CDR1 SGHRS, CDR2 YFSETQ. Unmatched junction bases numbered 6, after V lost 2 bases and J lost 4 bases. CDR3 length: 15 amino acids. CDR3 region: CASSLGTGVVYEQYF. The CDR3 DNA reads TGCGCCAGCAGCTTAGGGACAGGGGTGGTATACGAGCAGTACTTC.

The rearrangement joins TRBV9 to TRBJ1-4; D is perhaps TRBD1 (6 bases). Germline V lookup: CDR1 SGDLS, CDR2 YYNGEE. V was clipped by 4 bases and J by 15 bases, with 13 bases between them. The CDR3 is 11 residues long. The CDR3 DNA reads TGTGCCAGCAGCAGGGGGGGTCGGGTGTTTTTT. It is translated as CASSRGGRVFF.

The chain combines TRBV4-1 with TRBJ2-7; D unresolved. V was clipped by 0 bases and J by 12 bases, with 15 bases between them. There are 13 residues in the CDR3. Germline assignment: CDR1 MGHRA and CDR2 YSYEKL. This chain's CDR3 is CASSQDPPPDLYF. As DNA, the CDR3 is TGCGCCAGCAGCCAAGATCCACCCCCAGATTTGTACTTC.

The rearrangement uses TRBV29-1 and TRBJ1-5; 9 positions agree with TRBD1. The V segment lost 5 bases and the J segment 6 bases; nucleotides outside the gene matches: 2. This CDR3 spans 12 amino acids. CDR1 is SQVTM and CDR2 is ANQGSEA in the germline V gene. The CDR3 sequence is CSVLTGGQPQHF. The CDR3 DNA reads as TGCAGCGTTCTGACAGGGGGTCAGCCCCAGCATTTT. Complete variable domain (other parts from reference TRBV29-1 and TRBJ1-5): SAVISQKPSRDICQRGTSLTIQCQVDSQVTMMFWYRQQPGQSLTLIATANQGSEATYESGFVIDKFPISRPNLTFSTLTVSNMSPEDSSIYLCSVLTGGQPQHFGDGTRLSIL.

This clone was counted between two and nine times. V usage is TRBV29-1 and J usage is TRBJ1-1; no firm D call. V shed 7 bases and J shed 1 base, with 10 bases lying between them. The length of the CDR3 is 12 residues. The germline gives CDR1 SQVTM, CDR2 ANQGSEA. The chain's CDR3 is CSAHFANTEAFF. The CDR3 DNA sequence: TGCAGCGCCCACTTCGCGAACACTGAAGCTTTCTTT.

The genes are TRBV6-5 and TRBJ2-2; D ambiguous. V lost 1 base, J lost 8 bases, and 5 bases lay in between. Germline V gene lookup returns CDR1 MNHEY and CDR2 SVGAGI. The CDR3 runs 12 residues. The CDR3 is CASSYWGGELFF. CDR3 in DNA: TGTGCCAGCAGTTACTGGGGTGGGGAGCTGTTTTTT.

CDR3 region: CASSLGEFGEQYF. The DNA of the CDR3 is TGTGCCAGCAGCTTAGGAGAGTTTGGCGAGCAGTACTTC. The gene calls are TRBV11-2 and TRBJ2-7; D gene uncertain. This CDR3 is 13 amino acids long. The V and J ends lost 1 base and 6 bases respectively, with 10 bases between them. CDR1 is SGHAT, CDR2 FQNNGV, per germline.